This T cell receptor beta chain stems from a study of post-analysis software for immune sequencing data. As for the study in general: Some patients lacked subtype; others had relapsing-remitting, secondary progressive or progressive-relapsing disease. Study results and limitations: Same-batch samples co-clustered strongly by F measure.

For this clonotype: Its antigen is unknown.

Included in the TCR beta cDNA libraries were unique molecular identifiers. Between about 1 and 10 million T cells gave rise to some 470,000 cDNA molecules. TCRdb ran MiXCR on the PCR reads and lists one entry per CDR3 protein. The sample includes hundreds of thousands of distinct CDR3 sequences, 25% to 30% of them seen just once. Specimen: blood. This receptor was obtained from a girl aged 5-17 years with multiple sclerosis.

The DNA of the CDR3 is TGTGCCAGCAGCGTGAAATCCCGGGACAGGGGGCGGAATGAGCAGTTCTTC. Its protein is CASSVKSRDRGRNEQFF. The chain couples TRBV7-2 to TRBJ2-1; 12 bases map to TRBD1. Trimming at V came to 5 bases and at J to 7 bases, leaving 12 bases not matched to a gene. The germline gives CDR1 SGHTA, CDR2 FQGNSA. The CDR3 is 17 amino acids.